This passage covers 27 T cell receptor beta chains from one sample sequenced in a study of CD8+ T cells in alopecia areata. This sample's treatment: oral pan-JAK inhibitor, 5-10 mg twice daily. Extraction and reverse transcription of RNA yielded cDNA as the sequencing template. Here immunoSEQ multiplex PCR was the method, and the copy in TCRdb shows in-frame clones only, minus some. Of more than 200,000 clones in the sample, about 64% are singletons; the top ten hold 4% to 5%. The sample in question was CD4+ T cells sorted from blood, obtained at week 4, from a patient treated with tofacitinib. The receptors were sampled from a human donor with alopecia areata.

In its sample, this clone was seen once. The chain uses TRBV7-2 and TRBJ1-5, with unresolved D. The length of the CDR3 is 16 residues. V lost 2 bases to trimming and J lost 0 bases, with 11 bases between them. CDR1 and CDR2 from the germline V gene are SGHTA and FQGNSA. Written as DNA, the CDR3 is TGTGCCAGCAGCTTATCCTGGTCGAGTAGCAATCAGCCCCAGCATTTT. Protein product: CASSLSWSSSNQPQHF.

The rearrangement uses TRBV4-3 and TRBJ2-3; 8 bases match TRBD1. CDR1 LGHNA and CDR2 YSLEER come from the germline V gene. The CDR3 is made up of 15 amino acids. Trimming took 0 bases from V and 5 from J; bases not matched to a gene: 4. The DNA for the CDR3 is TGCGCCAGCAGCCAAGACAGGGGGCGACAAGATACGCAGTATTTT. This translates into CASSQDRGRQDTQYF.

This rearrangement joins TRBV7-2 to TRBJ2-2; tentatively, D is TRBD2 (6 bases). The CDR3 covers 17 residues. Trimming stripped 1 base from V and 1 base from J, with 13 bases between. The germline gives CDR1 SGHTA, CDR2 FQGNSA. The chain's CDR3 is CASSLGVGGLNTGELFF. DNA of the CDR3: TGTGCCAGCAGCTTAGGAGTCGGGGGACTGAACACCGGGGAGCTGTTTTTT.

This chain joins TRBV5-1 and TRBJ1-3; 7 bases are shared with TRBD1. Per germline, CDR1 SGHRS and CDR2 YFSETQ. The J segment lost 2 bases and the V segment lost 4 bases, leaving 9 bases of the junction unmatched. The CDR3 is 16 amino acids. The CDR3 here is CASSPGQLAAGNTIYF. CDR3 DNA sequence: TGCGCCAGCAGCCCGGGACAGCTGGCTGCTGGAAACACCATATATTTT.

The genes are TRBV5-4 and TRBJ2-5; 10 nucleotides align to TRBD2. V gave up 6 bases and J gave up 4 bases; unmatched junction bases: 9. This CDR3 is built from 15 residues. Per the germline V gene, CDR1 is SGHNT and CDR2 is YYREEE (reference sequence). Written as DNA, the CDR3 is TGTGCCAGCACCAGTAGCGGGGGGCGAGGAGAGACCCAGTACTTC. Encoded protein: CASTSSGGRGETQYF.

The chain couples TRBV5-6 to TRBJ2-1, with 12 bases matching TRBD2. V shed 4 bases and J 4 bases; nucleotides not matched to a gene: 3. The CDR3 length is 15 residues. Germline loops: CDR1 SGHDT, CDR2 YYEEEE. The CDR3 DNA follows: TGTGCCAGCAGCCTTACTAGCGGGGGGTACAATGAGCAGTTCTTC. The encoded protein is CASSLTSGGYNEQFF.

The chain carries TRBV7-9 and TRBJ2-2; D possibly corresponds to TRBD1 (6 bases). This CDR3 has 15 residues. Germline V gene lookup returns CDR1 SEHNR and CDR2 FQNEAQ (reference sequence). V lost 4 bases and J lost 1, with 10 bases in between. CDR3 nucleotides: TGTGCCAGCAGCTCCGGACAGAGGAACACCGGGGAGCTGTTTTTT. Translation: CASSSGQRNTGELFF.

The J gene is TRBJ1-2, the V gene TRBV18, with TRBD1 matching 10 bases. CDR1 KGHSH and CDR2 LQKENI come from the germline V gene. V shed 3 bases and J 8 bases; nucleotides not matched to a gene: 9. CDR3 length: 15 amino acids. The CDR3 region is CASSPETGGSGGYTF. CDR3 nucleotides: TGTGCCAGCTCACCGGAGACAGGGGGCTCGGGGGGCTACACCTTC.

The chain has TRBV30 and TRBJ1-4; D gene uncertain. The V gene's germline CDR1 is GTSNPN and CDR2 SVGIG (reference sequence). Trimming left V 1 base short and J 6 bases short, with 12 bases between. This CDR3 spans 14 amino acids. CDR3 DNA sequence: TGTGCCTGGAGTGGGAGTGAGGTGGATGAAAAACTGTTTTTT. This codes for CAWSGSEVDEKLFF.

The CDR3: CASTSLRWRRAETQYF. In nucleotides, the CDR3 is TGTGCCAGCACCAGTCTTCGGTGGCGGCGAGCGGAGACCCAGTACTTC. The chain uses TRBV21-1 and TRBJ2-5; the D segment call TRBD2 is taken from the table without a DNA check. TRBV21-1 is a listed pseudogene. The CDR3 sequence is 16 residues long.

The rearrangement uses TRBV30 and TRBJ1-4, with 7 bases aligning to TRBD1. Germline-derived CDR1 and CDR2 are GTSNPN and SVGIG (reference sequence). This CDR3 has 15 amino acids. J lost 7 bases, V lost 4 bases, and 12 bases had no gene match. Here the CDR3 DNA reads TGTGCCTGGAACGTCCTAGACAGGGCGTCTGAAAAACTGTTTTTT. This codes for CAWNVLDRASEKLFF.

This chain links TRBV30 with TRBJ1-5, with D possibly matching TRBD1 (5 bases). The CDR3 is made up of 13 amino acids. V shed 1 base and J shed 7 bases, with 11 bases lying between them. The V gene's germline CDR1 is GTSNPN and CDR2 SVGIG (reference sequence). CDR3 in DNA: TGTGCCTGGAGTGGTCCAGGGTACCAGCCCCAGCATTTT. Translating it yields CAWSGPGYQPQHF.

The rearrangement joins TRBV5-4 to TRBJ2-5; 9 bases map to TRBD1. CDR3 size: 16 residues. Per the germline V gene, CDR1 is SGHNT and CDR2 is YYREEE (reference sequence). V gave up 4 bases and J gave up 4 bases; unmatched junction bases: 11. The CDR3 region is CASSPPGTGFRETQYF. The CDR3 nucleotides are TGTGCCAGCAGCCCCCCCGGGACAGGGTTCAGAGAGACCCAGTACTTC.

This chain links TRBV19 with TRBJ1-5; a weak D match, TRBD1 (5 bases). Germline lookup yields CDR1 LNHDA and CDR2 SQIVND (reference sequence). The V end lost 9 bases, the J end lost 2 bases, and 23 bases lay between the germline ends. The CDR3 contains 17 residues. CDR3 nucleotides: TGTGCCAGGACTACCCTCGCAGGGATTTGCGGCAATCAGCCCCAGCATTTT. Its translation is CARTTLAGICGNQPQHF.

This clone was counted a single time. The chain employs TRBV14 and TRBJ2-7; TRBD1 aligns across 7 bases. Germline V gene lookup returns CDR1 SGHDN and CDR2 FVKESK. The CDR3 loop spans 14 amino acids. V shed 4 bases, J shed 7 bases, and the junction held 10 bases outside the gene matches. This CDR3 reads CASSRETGSGEQYF. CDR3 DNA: TGTGCCAGCAGCCGGGAGACAGGGTCTGGGGAGCAGTACTTC.

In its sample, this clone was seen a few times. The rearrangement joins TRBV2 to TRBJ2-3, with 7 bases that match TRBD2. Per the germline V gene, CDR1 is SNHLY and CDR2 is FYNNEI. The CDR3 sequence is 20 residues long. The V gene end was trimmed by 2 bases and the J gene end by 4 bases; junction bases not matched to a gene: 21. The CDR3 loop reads CASSEFRIAGVDSGADTQYF. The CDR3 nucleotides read TGTGCCAGCAGTGAATTTAGGATCGCGGGAGTGGATTCGGGCGCAGATACGCAGTATTTT.

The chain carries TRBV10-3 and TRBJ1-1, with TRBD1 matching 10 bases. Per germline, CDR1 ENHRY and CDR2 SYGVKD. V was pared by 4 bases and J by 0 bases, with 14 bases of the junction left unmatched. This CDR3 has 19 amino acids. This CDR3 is CAISARRTGGAVMNTEAFF. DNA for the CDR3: TGTGCCATCAGTGCGCGCCGGACAGGGGGAGCCGTGATGAACACTGAAGCTTTCTTT.

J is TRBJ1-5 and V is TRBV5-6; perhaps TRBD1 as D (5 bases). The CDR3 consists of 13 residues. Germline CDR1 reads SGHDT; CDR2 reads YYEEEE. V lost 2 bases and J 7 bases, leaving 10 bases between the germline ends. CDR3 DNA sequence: TGTGCCAGCAGCTTTGGGGGTAACCAGCCCCAGCATTTT. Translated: CASSFGGNQPQHF.

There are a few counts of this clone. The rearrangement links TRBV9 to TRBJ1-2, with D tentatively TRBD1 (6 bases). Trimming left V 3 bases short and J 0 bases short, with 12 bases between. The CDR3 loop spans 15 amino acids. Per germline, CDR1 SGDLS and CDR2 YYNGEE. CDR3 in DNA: TGTGCCAGCAGCGACGTGGCAGGGGCTAACTATGGCTACACCTTC. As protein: CASSDVAGANYGYTF.

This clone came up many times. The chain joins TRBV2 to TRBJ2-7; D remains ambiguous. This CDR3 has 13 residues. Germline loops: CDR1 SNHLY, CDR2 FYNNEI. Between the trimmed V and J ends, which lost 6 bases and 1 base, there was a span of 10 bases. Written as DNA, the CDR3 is TGTGCCAGCAGGAGATTTGGGTCCTACGAGCAGTACTTC. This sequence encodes CASRRFGSYEQYF. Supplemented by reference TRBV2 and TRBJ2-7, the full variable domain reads EPEVTQTPSHQVTQMGQEVILRCVPISNHLYFYWYRQILGQKVEFLVSFYNNEISEKSEIFDDQFSVERPDGSNFTLKIRSTKLEDSAMYFCASRRFGSYEQYFGPGTRLTVT.

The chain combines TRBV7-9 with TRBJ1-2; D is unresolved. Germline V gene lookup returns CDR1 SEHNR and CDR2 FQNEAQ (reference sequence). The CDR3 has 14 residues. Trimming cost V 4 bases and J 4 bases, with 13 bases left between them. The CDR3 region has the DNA TGTGCCAGCAGCTCTCTGCCTTCCTCCTATGGCTACACCTTC. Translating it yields CASSSLPSSYGYTF.

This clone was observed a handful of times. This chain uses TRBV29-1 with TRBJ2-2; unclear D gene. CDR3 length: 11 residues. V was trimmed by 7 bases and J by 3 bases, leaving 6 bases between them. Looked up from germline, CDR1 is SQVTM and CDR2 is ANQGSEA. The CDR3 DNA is TGCAGCGCAGGATACACCGGGGAGCTGTTTTTT. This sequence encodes CSAGYTGELFF.

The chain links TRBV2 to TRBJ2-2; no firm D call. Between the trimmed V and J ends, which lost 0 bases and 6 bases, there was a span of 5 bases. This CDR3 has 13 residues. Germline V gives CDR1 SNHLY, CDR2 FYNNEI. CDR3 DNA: TGTGCCAGCAGTGAAGCGCCAGCCGGGGAGCTGTTTTTT. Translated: CASSEAPAGELFF. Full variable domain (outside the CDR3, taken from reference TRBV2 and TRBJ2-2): EPEVTQTPSHQVTQMGQEVILRCVPISNHLYFYWYRQILGQKVEFLVSFYNNEISEKSEIFDDQFSVERPDGSNFTLKIRSTKLEDSAMYFCASSEAPAGELFFGEGSRLTVL.

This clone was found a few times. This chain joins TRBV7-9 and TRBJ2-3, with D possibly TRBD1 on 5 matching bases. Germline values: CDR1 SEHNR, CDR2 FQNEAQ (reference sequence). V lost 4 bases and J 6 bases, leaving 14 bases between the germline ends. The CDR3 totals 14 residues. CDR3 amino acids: CASSYGQGLDTQYF. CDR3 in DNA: TGTGCCAGCAGCTACGGGCAGGGCCTGGATACGCAGTATTTT.

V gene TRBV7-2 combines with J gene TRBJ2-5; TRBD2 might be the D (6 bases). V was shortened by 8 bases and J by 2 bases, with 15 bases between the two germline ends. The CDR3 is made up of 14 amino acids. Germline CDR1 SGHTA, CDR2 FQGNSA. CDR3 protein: CASEQAGGQETQYF. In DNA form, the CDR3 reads TGTGCCAGCGAGCAGGCCGGGGGTCAAGAGACCCAGTACTTC.

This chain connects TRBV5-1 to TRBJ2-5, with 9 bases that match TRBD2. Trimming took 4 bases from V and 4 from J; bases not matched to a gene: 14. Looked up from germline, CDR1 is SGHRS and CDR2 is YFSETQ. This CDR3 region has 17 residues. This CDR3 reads CASSPLAGGGFGETQYF. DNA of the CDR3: TGCGCCAGCAGCCCCCTTGCGGGGGGGGGCTTTGGAGAGACCCAGTACTTC. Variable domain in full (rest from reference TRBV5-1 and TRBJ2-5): KAGVTQTPRYLIKTRGQQVTLSCSPISGHRSVSWYQQTPGQGLQFLFEYFSETQRNKGNFPGRFSGRQFSNSRSEMNVSTLELGDSALYLCASSPLAGGGFGETQYFGPGTRLLVL.

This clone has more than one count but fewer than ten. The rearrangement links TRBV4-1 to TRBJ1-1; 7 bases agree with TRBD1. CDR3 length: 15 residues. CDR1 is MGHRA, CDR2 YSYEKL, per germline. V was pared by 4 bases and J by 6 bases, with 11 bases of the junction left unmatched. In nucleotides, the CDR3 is TGCGCCAGCAGCCCTGTCAGGGGGACAAGGGCTGAAGCTTTCTTT. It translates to CASSPVRGTRAEAFF.